Listed below are T cell receptor beta chains from one sample, sequenced in a study of CD8 T cells in ankylosing spondylitis. TCRdb re-called the 5' RACE reads with MiXCR, one entry per CDR3 protein. The data hold approximately 140,000 distinct CDR3 sequences, with 44% observed a single time. The material sequenced was synovial fluid, either unsorted or a sorted T cell fraction (not recorded which). These receptors all stem from a male donor with ankylosing spondylitis. CDR3s include the opening cysteine and the closing phenylalanine or tryptophan. The D gene is left open where the match is weak. Clone size is stated in some rows and not others, as once, few, many or a class when expanded.

>TRBJ2-5|NA|TRBV9|TRBD2
TGTGCCAGCAGCCCAGGGGCCCTAGCGGGGGCCCAAGAGACCCAGTACTTC
CASSPGALAGAQETQYF
>TRBJ2-6|many|TRBV28|TRBD1
TGTGCCAGCAGTTTAGGGGACAGGGGTTCTGGGGCCAACGTCCTGACTTTC
CASSLGDRGSGANVLTF
>TRBJ2-7|few|TRBV4-1|NA
TGCGCCAGCAGCCAAGGACCCCAGGGTGGATACGAGCAGTACTTC
CASSQGPQGGYEQYF
>TRBJ2-7|NA|TRBV7-9|TRBD2
TGTGCCAGCAGCTTAACCCGCGTAGGACTAGGGGACTACGAGCAGTACTTC
CASSLTRVGLGDYEQYF
>TRBJ1-1|NA|TRBV5-4|TRBD1
TGTGCCAGCAGCTTGTGGACAGGGGGCGAGGATGAAGCTTTCTTT
CASSLWTGGEDEAFF
>TRBJ2-5|NA|TRBV20-1|TRBD2
TGCAGTGCTAGAGTCTTTAGCGGGGCAGTTCATGAGACCCAGTACTTC
CSARVFSGAVHETQYF
>TRBJ2-2|few|TRBV6-2/TRBV6-3|NA
TGTGCCAGCAGTTACAAGTTTGACAACACCGGGGAGCTGTTTTTT
CASSYKFDNTGELFF
>TRBJ2-2|NA|TRBV4-1|NA
TGCGCCAGCAGCCAAGATGACGGAGGAGAGCCGAACACCGGGGAGCTGTTTTTT
CASSQDDGGEPNTGELFF
>TRBJ2-1|NA|TRBV4-3|NA
TGCGCCAGCAGCCAAGACCTACGGATAGGATGGTGGTATGAGCAGTTCTTC
CASSQDLRIGWWYEQFF
>TRBJ2-1|NA|TRBV20-1|TRBD1
TGCAGTGCTAGGATAAGGGACAGTGGTCGGGACAATGAGCAGTTCTTC
CSARIRDSGRDNEQFF
>TRBJ2-2|few|TRBV28|TRBD1
TGTGCCAGCAGTATCACAGGGGAGAACACCGGGGAGCTGTTTTTT
CASSITGENTGELFF
>TRBJ2-1|NA|TRBV7-9|NA
TGTGCCAGCAGCTCGACATACAGGTTTAGGGTTTGGAATGAGCAGTTCTTC
CASSSTYRFRVWNEQFF